A selection of T cell receptor beta chains follows, all from one sample in a study of blood T cells in healthy people across ages. MiXCR, applied by TCRdb to the 5' RACE reads, yields one record per CDR3 protein. The sample contains 650,000 to 800,000 distinct CDR3 sequences, around 42% of which appear only once. Sample: blood. The receptors come from a man aged 55-75 years in good health. Both conserved end residues are part of each CDR3. The order of the fields is J gene, V gene, D gene, clone size, CDR3 DNA, CDR3 protein. The D gene is left open where the match is weak. Where a row states a size, it is once, few, many or the class of an expanded clone; other rows omit it.

J: TRBJ2-3
V: TRBV20-1
D: TRBD2
size: many
DNA: TGCAGCGCGTTTGGTAGCGGGGGAACAGATACGCAGTATTTT
CDR3: CSAFGSGGTDTQYF

J: TRBJ1-2
V: TRBV9
D: .
size: .
DNA: TGTGCCAGCAGCGGGTACAGGGCCGACAACTATGGCCACACCTTC
CDR3: CASSGYRADNYGHTF

J: TRBJ1-6
V: TRBV21-1
D: .
size: .
DNA: TGTGCCAGCAGCTTCACAGGCGCGGCCTATAATTCACCCCTCCACTTT
CDR3: CASSFTGAAYNSPLHF

J: TRBJ2-5
V: TRBV7-9
D: .
size: many
DNA: TGTGCCAGCACCCCTGCTAGCTTCCAAGAGACCCAGTACTTC
CDR3: CASTPASFQETQYF

J: TRBJ1-2
V: TRBV11-2
D: .
size: .
DNA: TGTGCCAGCAGCTTAGTTAGCAGGCGGTATGGCTACACCTTC
CDR3: CASSLVSRRYGYTF

J: TRBJ2-7
V: TRBV12-3/TRBV12-4
D: .
size: .
DNA: TGTGCCAGCAGTTTCCCAGGGAGTGAGCAGTACTTC
CDR3: CASSFPGSEQYF

J: TRBJ1-2
V: TRBV4-3
D: .
size: .
DNA: TGCACCAGCAGCCAAGCACTTGGAAATAGCGAGTTTCGGTATGGCTACACCTTC
CDR3: CTSSQALGNSEFRYGYTF

J: TRBJ1-2
V: TRBV3-1
D: .
size: few
DNA: TGTGCCAGCAGCCAAGATCGTATAGGAACCTATGGCTACACCTTC
CDR3: CASSQDRIGTYGYTF

J: TRBJ2-3
V: TRBV7-2
D: TRBD2
size: .
DNA: TGTGCCAGCAGCTTAGTGGCCCTAGCGGGGGGGCAGACAGATACGCAGTATTTT
CDR3: CASSLVALAGGQTDTQYF

J: TRBJ2-5
V: TRBV7-2
D: .
size: .
DNA: TGTGCCAGCAGCCCGGGCCGGGTCCCCCACCGAGAGACCCAGTACTTC
CDR3: CASSPGRVPHRETQYF

J: TRBJ2-1
V: TRBV9
D: .
size: .
DNA: TGTGCCAGCAGCGCCGACTGGGGGTACAATGAGCAGTTCTTC
CDR3: CASSADWGYNEQFF

J: TRBJ2-3
V: TRBV6-6
D: TRBD2
size: once
DNA: TGTGCCAGCAGTGACCCAGCGGGGGGTACAGATACGCAGTATTTT
CDR3: CASSDPAGGTDTQYF

J: TRBJ2-5
V: TRBV6-2/TRBV6-3
D: .
size: few
DNA: TGTGCCAGCAGAGGACAGAGACTACAAGAGACCCAGTACTTC
CDR3: CASRGQRLQETQYF

J: TRBJ1-4
V: TRBV5-1
D: .
size: once
DNA: TGCGCCAGCAGCAAACAACCGGGATCAACTAATGAAAAACTGTTTTTT
CDR3: CASSKQPGSTNEKLFF

J: TRBJ2-7
V: TRBV6-2/TRBV6-3
D: .
size: few
DNA: TGTGCCAGCAGTTCCCCGGGGAGCTCCTACGAGCAGTACTTC
CDR3: CASSSPGSSYEQYF

J: TRBJ1-2
V: TRBV20-1
D: .
size: .
DNA: TGCAGTGCTAGGGTCCCCGGGGGCCCTAACTATGGCTACACCTTC
CDR3: CSARVPGGPNYGYTF

J: TRBJ2-7
V: TRBV5-1
D: .
size: .
DNA: TGCGCCTGCAGCCGCACGGACGGAACCTACGAGCAGTACTTC
CDR3: CACSRTDGTYEQYF

J: TRBJ2-1
V: TRBV4-1
D: TRBD1
size: few
DNA: TGCGCCAGTACCGGGACAGGGGGTCATGAGCAGTTCTTC
CDR3: CASTGTGGHEQFF

J: TRBJ1-4
V: TRBV29-1
D: .
size: few
DNA: TGCAGCGTTGAAGAACAGGGAGAAAAACTGTTTTTT
CDR3: CSVEEQGEKLFF

J: TRBJ2-3
V: TRBV20-1
D: TRBD2
size: .
DNA: TGCAGTGCTAGACCCAGCGGGGCTTCGGATACGCAGTATTTT
CDR3: CSARPSGASDTQYF

J: TRBJ2-5
V: TRBV13
D: TRBD1
size: once
DNA: TGTGCCAGCAGCTTAGGCGGACAGGGAGGTTGGGAGACCCAGTACTTC
CDR3: CASSLGGQGGWETQYF

J: TRBJ1-4
V: TRBV19
D: TRBD1
size: .
DNA: TGTGCCAGTAGTGCCCGGGACAGGGGGCGGACTAATGAAAAACTGTTTTTT
CDR3: CASSARDRGRTNEKLFF

J: TRBJ1-2
V: TRBV5-1
D: .
size: .
DNA: TGCGCCAGCAGCTTGGCGCCGGGGCGGGGTAGCGGCTACACCTTC
CDR3: CASSLAPGRGSGYTF

J: TRBJ2-7
V: TRBV20-1
D: .
size: few
DNA: TGCAGTGCTACGGACGGGAGCTCCTACGAGCAGTACTTC
CDR3: CSATDGSSYEQYF

J: TRBJ2-2
V: TRBV5-5
D: .
size: .
DNA: TGTGCCAGCAGCATAAACCCTATCCTGAACACCGGGGAGCTGTTTTTT
CDR3: CASSINPILNTGELFF

J: TRBJ1-5
V: TRBV10-3
D: .
size: .
DNA: TGTGCCACTGGGACAACAGACGATCAGCCCCAGCATTTT
CDR3: CATGTTDDQPQHF

J: TRBJ2-7
V: TRBV5-6
D: TRBD1
size: .
DNA: TGTGCCAGCAGCTGGGGACAGGGGGCGAATGAGCAGTACTTC
CDR3: CASSWGQGANEQYF

J: TRBJ2-5
V: TRBV12-3/TRBV12-4
D: TRBD2
size: .
DNA: TGTGCCAGCAAAAACGGACTAGCAGAGACCCACTACTTC
CDR3: CASKNGLAETHYF

J: TRBJ2-2
V: TRBV7-2
D: .
size: once
DNA: TGTGCCAGCAGCTTAGCTAGCACCGGGGGGCTGTTTTTT
CDR3: CASSLASTGGLFF

J: TRBJ1-6
V: TRBV6-1
D: .
size: .
DNA: TGTGCCAGCACCCAAGACCCATACGGGGGGAATTCACCCCTCCACTTT
CDR3: CASTQDPYGGNSPLHF

J: TRBJ2-1
V: TRBV7-9
D: .
size: .
DNA: TGTGCCAGCAGCCTCTCTGTAGGGTCCTACAATGAGCAGTTCTTC
CDR3: CASSLSVGSYNEQFF

J: TRBJ2-3
V: TRBV9
D: TRBD2
size: .
DNA: TGTGCCGGCAGCCCCCCCAAGGGGCTAGCGGGCACAGATACGCAGTATTTT
CDR3: CAGSPPKGLAGTDTQYF

J: TRBJ2-7
V: TRBV2
D: TRBD1
size: .
DNA: TGTGCCAGCAACAGGGGGCTCTCCTACGAGCAGTACTTC
CDR3: CASNRGLSYEQYF

J: TRBJ1-1
V: TRBV7-2
D: TRBD1
size: .
DNA: TGTGCCAGCAGCTTCAGGGGGCAGGGTGAAGCTTTCTTT
CDR3: CASSFRGQGEAFF

J: TRBJ2-7
V: TRBV20-1
D: TRBD2
size: .
DNA: TGCAGTGCTAGGACTAGCGGGGCACAATACGAGCAGTACTTC
CDR3: CSARTSGAQYEQYF

J: TRBJ2-6
V: TRBV6-5
D: TRBD1
size: few
DNA: TGTGCCAGCACTTCTATGGGACAGGGGGGATCTGGGGCCAACGTCCTGACTTTC
CDR3: CASTSMGQGGSGANVLTF

J: TRBJ2-7
V: TRBV6-2/TRBV6-3
D: .
size: .
DNA: TGTGCCAGCAGTTACTCAAGAGAGGAGCAGTACTTC
CDR3: CASSYSREEQYF

J: TRBJ2-3
V: TRBV20-1
D: TRBD1
size: .
DNA: TGCAGTGCTATTGGGACAGGGGAAATGGATACGCAGTATTTT
CDR3: CSAIGTGEMDTQYF

J: TRBJ1-2
V: TRBV4-3
D: .
size: few
DNA: TGCGCCAGCAGCCCTAGGGACTTAAGGAGCGGCTACACCTTC
CDR3: CASSPRDLRSGYTF

J: TRBJ2-3
V: TRBV9
D: TRBD2
size: .
DNA: TGTGCCAGCAGCGTCGGGGGGGTTAGCACAGATACGCAGTATTTT
CDR3: CASSVGGVSTDTQYF

J: TRBJ2-1
V: TRBV18
D: .
size: .
DNA: TGTGCCAGCTCACCGTATCCTAGAAACAATGAGCAGTTCTTC
CDR3: CASSPYPRNNEQFF